Sequencing of this TCR beta chain was carried out in a study of blood T cell repertoires in COVID-19. In the authors' workflow: Reference gene primers were amplified, and this amplification served to estimate nucleated cell counts. Some clones are missing from TCRdb's copy, which holds only in-frame ones; the method was immunoSEQ multiplex PCR. For V, J and clone size, that table is used; D and trimming come from the DNA. The sample includes roughly 100,000 clones, 80% to 90% seen only once; the top ten take around 10%. Trimming shortened V by 8 bases and J by 4 bases, and 17 bases separated the two germline ends. Germline V lookup: CDR1 MGHDK, CDR2 SYGVNS. The CDR3 is made up of 14 amino acids.

Sequencing was carried out using peripheral blood. The chain combines TRBV25-1 with TRBJ2-5; TRBD2 might be the D (5 bases). The sequence came from a woman aged 70-85 years with acute or convalescent COVID-19. This CDR3 is CASANGLEGETQYF. CDR3 in DNA: TGTGCCAGCGCCAACGGGCTAGAGGGAGAGACCCAGTACTTC.